This TCR beta chain was obtained from a study of blood T cell repertoires in COVID-19. About the research overall: PBMCs, B-cell-depleted T cells, or T cells were the source of the cDNA or gDNA that made up the material.

The CDR3 sequence is 13 residues long. Trimming cost V 4 bases and J 6 bases; bases outside gene matches: 6. The germline V gene encodes CDR1 SGHKS and CDR2 YYEKEE (reference sequence). Original processing notes: Reference gene primer amplification gave estimated nucleated cell counts. Measured with immunoSEQ multiplex PCR; TCRdb has only the in-frame clones, and not every one. That table supplies the V and J calls and clone size; D and trimming were determined from the DNA. Here the sample spans fewer than 90,000 clones, about four fifths being singletons. Sequenced input: peripheral blood. The receptor was derived from a human donor in a cohort sampled during active COVID-19. The chain recombines TRBV5-5 with TRBJ2-7; 8 bases line up with TRBD1. CDR3 amino acids: CASSKTGVGEQYF. The CDR3 DNA reads TGTGCCAGCAGCAAGACAGGGGTCGGCGAGCAGTACTTC.